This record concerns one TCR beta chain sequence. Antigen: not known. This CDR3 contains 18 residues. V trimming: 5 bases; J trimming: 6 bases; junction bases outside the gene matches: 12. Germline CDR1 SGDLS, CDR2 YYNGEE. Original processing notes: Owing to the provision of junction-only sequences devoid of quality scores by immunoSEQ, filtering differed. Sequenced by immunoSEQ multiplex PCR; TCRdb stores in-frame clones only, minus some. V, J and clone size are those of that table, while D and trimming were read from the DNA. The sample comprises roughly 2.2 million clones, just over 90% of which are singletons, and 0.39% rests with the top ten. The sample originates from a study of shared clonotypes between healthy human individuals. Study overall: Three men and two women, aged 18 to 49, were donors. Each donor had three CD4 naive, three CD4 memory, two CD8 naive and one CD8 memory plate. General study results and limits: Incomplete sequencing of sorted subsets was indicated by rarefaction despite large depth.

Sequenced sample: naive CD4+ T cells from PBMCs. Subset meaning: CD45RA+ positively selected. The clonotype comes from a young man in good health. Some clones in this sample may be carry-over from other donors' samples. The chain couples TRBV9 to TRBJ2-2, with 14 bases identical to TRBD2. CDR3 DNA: TGTGCCAGCAGTGGGACTAGCGGGAGTATTTATTATTCCGGGGAGCTGTTTTTT. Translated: CASSGTSGSIYYSGELFF.